This paragraph reports one T cell receptor (beta chain). What it recognizes is unknown. TCRdb passed the 5' RACE reads through MiXCR, listing each CDR3 protein once. The data hold some 250,000 distinct CDR3 sequences, with more than 9.5% observed a single time. The CDR3 extends over 15 amino acids. V was pared by 8 bases and J by 1 base, with 7 bases of the junction left unmatched. The germline CDR1 and CDR2 sequences are LGHDT and YNNKEL (reference sequence). These data are taken from a study of identical twins. The study's findings and limits: Insertions were reduced in abundant cord blood beta clonotypes but not in memory repertoires. Conclusions were based on cross-sectional statistical analysis, without following the same donors.

These data were likewise used in another study, on yellow fever vaccine responses in identical twins.

The clonotype was recovered from a woman aged 18-29 years in good health. V and J are TRBV3-1 and TRBJ2-2; TRBD1 agrees at 7 bases. The sample was memory (CD45RO+) T cells sorted from blood. CDR3 sequence: CASLQQGMNTGELFF. Here the CDR3 DNA reads TGTGCCAGCCTACAACAGGGGATGAACACCGGGGAGCTGTTTTTT.